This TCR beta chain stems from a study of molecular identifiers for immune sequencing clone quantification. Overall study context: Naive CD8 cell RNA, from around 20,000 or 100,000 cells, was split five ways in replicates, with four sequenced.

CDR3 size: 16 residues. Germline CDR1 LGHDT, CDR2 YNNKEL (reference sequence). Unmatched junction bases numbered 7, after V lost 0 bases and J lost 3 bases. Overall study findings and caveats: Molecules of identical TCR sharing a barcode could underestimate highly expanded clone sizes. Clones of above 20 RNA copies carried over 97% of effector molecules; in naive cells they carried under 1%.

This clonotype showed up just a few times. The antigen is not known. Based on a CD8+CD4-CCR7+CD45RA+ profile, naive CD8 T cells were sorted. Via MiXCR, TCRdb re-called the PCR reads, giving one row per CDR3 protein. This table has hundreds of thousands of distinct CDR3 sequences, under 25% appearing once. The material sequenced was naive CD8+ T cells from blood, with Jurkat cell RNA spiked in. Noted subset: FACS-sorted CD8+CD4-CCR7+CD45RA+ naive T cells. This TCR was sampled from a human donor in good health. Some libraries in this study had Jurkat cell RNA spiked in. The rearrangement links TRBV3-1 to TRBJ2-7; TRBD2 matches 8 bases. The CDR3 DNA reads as TGTGCCAGCAGCCAAGATCGACTAGCGAGGGACTACGAGCAGTACTTC. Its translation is CASSQDRLARDYEQYF.